The text below deals with one T cell receptor (beta chain). The antigen is unknown. The data were obtained in a study of blood T cells in healthy people across ages. The use of a sample-barcoded 5' primer and a J-beta primer mix characterized a second PCR of roughly 6 to 11 cycles. TCRdb recomputed calls from the 5' RACE reads with MiXCR, one row per CDR3 protein. The data hold approximately 1.5 million distinct CDR3 sequences, with approximately 43% observed a single time. Points from the study as a whole: TCR beta diversity, measured per million T cells, fell in a roughly linear way with age.

Between the trimmed V and J ends, which lost 6 bases and 3 bases, there was a span of 17 bases. Germline CDR1 and CDR2: SEHNR and FQNEAQ (reference sequence). This CDR3 spans 15 amino acids. V usage is TRBV7-9 and J usage is TRBJ1-2, with a tentative D call TRBD1 (5 bases). This receptor was taken from a woman aged 18-29 years in good health. Sequencing was carried out using blood. The CDR3 bases are TGTGCCAGCAGAGCCCCGGGGGATTGGGACTATGGCTACACCTTC. This codes for CASRAPGDWDYGYTF.